A selection of T cell receptor beta chains follows, all from one sample in a study of blood T cell repertoires in COVID-19. The table came from immunoSEQ multiplex PCR; TCRdb's copy has only in-frame clones and leaves some out. This table holds 180,000 or so clones, 80% found once. The sequencing input was PBMCs or T cells enriched from blood (not recorded which). These receptors came from a man between 60 and 75 years old who had been exposed to COVID-19. Each CDR3 is given with its conserved first and last residue. D genes are given only for firm matches. Part of the rows lack a size; the others show once, few, many or a class for expanded clones.

TRBV19	.	TRBJ2-3	.	TGTGCCAGTAGTATTAATGGGGGCCGCGATACGCAGTATTTT	CASSINGGRDTQYF
TRBV29-1	.	TRBJ1-1	.	TGCAGCGTTGTCGACAGTGGGAACACTGAAGCTTTCTTT	CSVVDSGNTEAFF
TRBV30	.	TRBJ1-2	.	TGTGCCTGGAGTGGCGTCTATGGCTACACCTTC	CAWSGVYGYTF
TRBV19	TRBD1	TRBJ1-2	.	TGTGCCAGTAGTATAGTAAGGGCTGACAGGGGGCCTCGAGGCTACACCTTC	CASSIVRADRGPRGYTF
TRBV25-1	TRBD1	TRBJ2-2	.	TGTGCCAGCAGACCGACAGGGTCGATCACCGGGGAGCTGTTTTTT	CASRPTGSITGELFF
TRBV5-6	.	TRBJ2-1	.	TGTGCCAGCCTGCGTGAGCGGTTCAATGAGCAGTTCTTC	CASLRERFNEQFF
TRBV18	TRBD2	TRBJ2-7	.	TGTGCCAGCTCACCGACTAGCGTCTACGAGCAGTACTTC	CASSPTSVYEQYF
TRBV18	TRBD1	TRBJ2-1	once	TGTGCCAGCTCACCAGGGACAGGGAACAATGAGCAGTTCTTC	CASSPGTGNNEQFF
TRBV3-1/TRBV3-2	.	TRBJ1-5	.	TGTGCCAGCAGCCAGGGTCGGCAGGGGAGTCAGCCCCAGCATTTT	CASSQGRQGSQPQHF
TRBV28	TRBD1	TRBJ1-1	.	TGTGCCAGCAGTTTATGGGACAGGGACACTGAAGCTTTCTTT	CASSLWDRDTEAFF
TRBV5-1	.	TRBJ2-2	.	TGCGCCAGCAGCGCCCCCGGCAGGGAAGGTAGCGGGGAGCTGTTTTTT	CASSAPGREGSGELFF
TRBV19	TRBD1	TRBJ1-3	.	TGTGCCAGTAGTTGGGGGACAGGGGTGGCTGGAAACACCATATATTTT	CASSWGTGVAGNTIYF
TRBV2	.	TRBJ2-7	.	TGTGCCAGCACCCAGACAGGTTTGCGGGAGCAGTACTTC	CASTQTGLREQYF
TRBV28	.	TRBJ1-1	.	TGTGCCAGCAGTTTTGGGGGGGCGAGGACTGAAGCTTTCTTT	CASSFGGARTEAFF
TRBV28	.	TRBJ1-2	.	TGTGCCAGCAGTTGGGCGGACAGTAACTATGGCTACACCTTC	CASSWADSNYGYTF
TRBV5-4	.	TRBJ2-7	.	TGTGCCAGCCGGAATTTTGGGGGGAGGTACGAGCAGTACTTC	CASRNFGGRYEQYF